Following are 10 T cell receptor beta chains from one sample sequenced in a study of T cells after yellow fever vaccination. A single record per CDR3 protein comes from TCRdb applying MiXCR to the 5' RACE reads. The sample shows hundreds of thousands of distinct CDR3 sequences, roughly 3.9% of them seen only once. The sequenced sample was PBMCs, obtained 5 days after the yellow fever booster vaccination. All receptors come from a man between 18 and 29 years old who received the YFV17D yellow fever vaccine.

This chain links TRBV20-1 with TRBJ2-7; 12 nucleotides line up with TRBD2. Germline CDR1 DFQATT, CDR2 SNEGSKA (reference sequence). CDR3 length: 12 amino acids. Here the CDR3 reads CSPSGGDREQYF. CDR3 bases: TGCAGCCCTAGCGGGGGGGATCGAGAGCAGTACTTC.

Turning to this clonotype: The junction differs from germline at one of its ends, possibly a read error. This chain uses TRBV7-2 with TRBJ2-3; D is undetermined. This CDR3 contains 14 residues. Germline V gene sequence: CDR1 SGHTA, CDR2 FQGNSA. The CDR3 loop reads CVSSPSHSVDTQYF. CDR3 nucleotide sequence: TGTGTCAGCAGCCCCTCACACTCGGTCGATACGCAGTATTTT.

The chain links TRBV5-6 to TRBJ2-3; D call uncertain. The CDR3 runs 14 residues. Between the trimmed V and J ends, which lost 0 bases and 2 bases, there was a span of 7 bases. Per the germline V gene, CDR1 is SGHDT and CDR2 is YYEEEE. As DNA, the CDR3 is TGTGCCAGCAGCTTGGATGCGAACACAGATACGCAGTATTTT. Its protein is CASSLDANTDTQYF.

This clonotype has a handful of counts. The rearrangement uses TRBV20-1 and TRBJ1-1; D not certain. Trimming took 1 base from V and 0 from J, leaving 12 bases between them. Germline lookup yields CDR1 DFQATT and CDR2 SNEGSKA (reference sequence). This CDR3 contains 15 residues. CDR3 DNA sequence: TGCAGTGCTAGAGGGAGCTCATCAATGAACACTGAAGCTTTCTTT. Translating it yields CSARGSSSMNTEAFF.

V and J are TRBV10-3 and TRBJ2-3, with 9 bases aligning to TRBD1. With 8 bases clipped from V and 3 bases from J, the junction kept 6 bases outside the gene matches. The CDR3 runs 14 residues. Germline loops: CDR1 ENHRY, CDR2 SYGVKD. The CDR3 DNA reads TGTGCCATCGGGACAGGGAGTAGGACAGATACGCAGTATTTT. Its translation is CAIGTGSRTDTQYF.

At least ten counts were recorded for this clonotype. V gene TRBV5-6 combines with J gene TRBJ1-1; tentatively, D is TRBD1 (5 bases). CDR1 and CDR2 from the germline V gene are SGHDT and YYEEEE. Trimming cost V 0 bases and J 4 bases, with 7 bases left between them. The CDR3 contains 13 residues. The DNA of the CDR3 is TGTGCCAGCAGCTTGGGACAGATCACTGAAGCTTTCTTT. Its translation: CASSLGQITEAFF.

A few counts support this clonotype. The J gene is TRBJ2-3, the V gene TRBV7-2, with TRBD2 matching over 7 bases. Germline V CDR1 and CDR2: SGHTA, FQGNSA. With V trimmed by 4 bases and J by 9 bases, 13 bases remained unmatched. This CDR3 is built from 15 residues. The CDR3 sequence is CASSSGSGGGRTQYF. The CDR3, as DNA: TGTGCCAGCAGCTCAGGGTCGGGCGGGGGTAGGACGCAGTATTTT.

This clonotype appeared a few times. J is TRBJ1-3 and V is TRBV4-1; unclear D gene. CDR3 length: 18 residues. Germline CDR1 reads MGHRA; CDR2 reads YSYEKL. With 1 base removed from V and 0 bases from J, the gap between germline ends came to 16 bases. The CDR3 DNA is TGCGCCAGCAGCCAAGTTGGGAGCAGTCCCAGCTCTGGAAACACCATATATTTT. Amino acids: CASSQVGSSPSSGNTIYF.

This clonotype was seen many times. The rearrangement links TRBV29-1 to TRBJ2-2; D unresolved. With 4 bases removed from V and 2 bases from J, the gap between germline ends came to 8 bases. Germline V CDR1 and CDR2: SQVTM, ANQGSEA. CDR3 length: 13 residues. The CDR3 loop is CSVVAANTGELFF. The CDR3 DNA reads as TGCAGCGTTGTTGCAGCTAACACCGGGGAGCTGTTTTTT.

This clonotype was seen only a few times. V usage is TRBV6-2 or TRBV6-3 and J usage is TRBJ2-2; D ambiguous. The V end lost 3 bases, the J end lost 1 base, and 6 bases lay between the germline ends. CDR3 length: 14 residues. Germline V gene sequence: CDR1 MNHEY, CDR2 SVGEGT. The CDR3: CASSYWRNTGELFF. The CDR3 bases are TGTGCCAGCAGTTATTGGCGGAACACCGGGGAGCTGTTTTTT.